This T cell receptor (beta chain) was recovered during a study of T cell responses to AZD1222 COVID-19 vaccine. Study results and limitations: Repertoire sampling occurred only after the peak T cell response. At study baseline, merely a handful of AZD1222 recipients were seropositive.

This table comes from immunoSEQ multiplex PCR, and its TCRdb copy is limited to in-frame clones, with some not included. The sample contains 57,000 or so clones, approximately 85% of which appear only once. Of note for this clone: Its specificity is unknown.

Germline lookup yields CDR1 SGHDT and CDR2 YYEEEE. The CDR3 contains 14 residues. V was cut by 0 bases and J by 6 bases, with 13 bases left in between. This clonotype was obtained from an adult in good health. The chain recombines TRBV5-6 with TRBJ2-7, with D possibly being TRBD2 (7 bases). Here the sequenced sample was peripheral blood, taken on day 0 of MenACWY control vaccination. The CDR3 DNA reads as TGTGCCAGCAGCTTGGCCGCGGGGGCGGTCGAGCAGTACTTC. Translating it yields CASSLAAGAVEQYF.